This record concerns one TCR beta chain sequence. Its target is unknown. Germline V gives CDR1 SGHAT, CDR2 FQNNGV. The V end was cut by 8 bases, the J end by 4 bases, with 14 bases between. The CDR3 is 13 amino acids. This entry belongs to a study of OX40 agonist ivuxolimab in advanced cancers. Whole-study context: A mean age of around 63 years, range about 20 to 79, was recorded, and approximately 85% were male.

Libraries were prepared by immunoSEQ multiplex PCR; TCRdb keeps only in-frame clonotypes and omits some of them. Altogether about 69,000 clones are present, over 75% being singletons, with the ten largest covering around 6.9%. Study-wide findings and caveats: More expanded clones were found, on average, in CD8+ than in CD4+ T cells. Researchers did not determine the expanded peripheral T cells' antigen specificity.

The source of this sequence is an adult with an advanced solid tumor such as melanoma, head and neck, liver or kidney cancer. This sequence joins TRBV11-2 and TRBJ1-2; D is unresolved. This specimen was CD4+ or CD8+ T cells sorted from blood, taken in a trial of the OX40 agonist ivuxolimab. CDR3 residues: CASGIGILYGYTF. The CDR3 nucleotides read TGTGCCAGCGGGATAGGTATCCTCTATGGCTACACCTTC.